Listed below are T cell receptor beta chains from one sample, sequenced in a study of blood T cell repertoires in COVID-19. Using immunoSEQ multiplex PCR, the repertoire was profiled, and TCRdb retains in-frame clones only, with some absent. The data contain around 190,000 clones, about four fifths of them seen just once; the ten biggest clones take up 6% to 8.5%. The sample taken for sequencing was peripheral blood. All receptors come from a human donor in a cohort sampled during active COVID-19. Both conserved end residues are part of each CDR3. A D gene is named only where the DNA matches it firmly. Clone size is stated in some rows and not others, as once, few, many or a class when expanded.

CDR3aa: CASSLALQGAGYEQYF
CDR3nt: TGCGCCAGCAGCTTGGCCTTACAGGGGGCCGGCTACGAGCAGTACTTC
d_gene: TRBD1
v_gene: TRBV5-1
j_gene: TRBJ2-7
abundance: NA

CDR3aa: CASSLRGPNYGYTF
CDR3nt: TGTGCCAGCAGCTTAAGGGGGCCGAACTATGGCTACACCTTC
d_gene: TRBD1
v_gene: TRBV5-4
j_gene: TRBJ1-2
abundance: NA

CDR3aa: CASSPSGQGEWNEKLFF
CDR3nt: TGTGCCAGCTCACCATCGGGACAGGGTGAATGGAATGAAAAACTGTTTTTT
d_gene: TRBD1
v_gene: TRBV18
j_gene: TRBJ1-4
abundance: once

CDR3aa: CSVEDRGIADTQYF
CDR3nt: TGCAGCGTCGAAGACAGGGGGATTGCGGATACGCAGTATTTT
d_gene: TRBD1
v_gene: TRBV29-1
j_gene: TRBJ2-3
abundance: NA

CDR3aa: CASPLGVGWQPQHF
CDR3nt: TGCGCCAGTCCTCTCGGGGTAGGTTGGCAGCCCCAGCATTTT
d_gene: NA
v_gene: TRBV5-1
j_gene: TRBJ1-5
abundance: NA

CDR3aa: CASSIEGGEVSEAFF
CDR3nt: TGTGCCAGTAGTATAGAAGGGGGCGAGGTTTCCGAAGCTTTCTTT
d_gene: TRBD1
v_gene: TRBV19
j_gene: TRBJ1-1
abundance: NA

CDR3aa: CASSRGYGLAGDGETQYF
CDR3nt: TGTGCCAGCAGCCGCGGCTACGGACTAGCGGGGGACGGGGAGACCCAGTACTTC
d_gene: TRBD2
v_gene: TRBV7-9
j_gene: TRBJ2-5
abundance: NA

CDR3aa: CASRTGSGNTIYF
CDR3nt: TGTGCCAGCAGGACAGGGAGTGGAAACACCATATATTTT
d_gene: TRBD1
v_gene: TRBV27
j_gene: TRBJ1-3
abundance: once

CDR3aa: CASSGRVYPYEQYF
CDR3nt: TGTGCCAGCAGCGGCAGGGTTTACCCCTACGAGCAGTACTTC
d_gene: NA
v_gene: TRBV13
j_gene: TRBJ2-7
abundance: few

CDR3aa: CASSLEQLQETQYF
CDR3nt: TGCGCCAGCAGCTTGGAACAGCTCCAAGAGACCCAGTACTTC
d_gene: NA
v_gene: TRBV5-1
j_gene: TRBJ2-5
abundance: NA

CDR3aa: CASSVEGGGGYGYTF
CDR3nt: TGTGCCAGCAGCGTAGAAGGAGGGGGCGGCTATGGCTACACCTTC
d_gene: TRBD1
v_gene: TRBV9
j_gene: TRBJ1-2
abundance: NA

CDR3aa: CASSVAPGTDTQYF
CDR3nt: TGTGCCAGCAGCGTAGCCCCAGGCACAGATACGCAGTATTTT
d_gene: NA
v_gene: TRBV9
j_gene: TRBJ2-3
abundance: NA

CDR3aa: CASSLQGLGYEQYF
CDR3nt: TGCGCCAGCAGCCTACAGGGTTTAGGCTACGAGCAGTACTTC
d_gene: NA
v_gene: TRBV4-1
j_gene: TRBJ2-7
abundance: once

CDR3aa: CASTVTGGSNQPQHF
CDR3nt: TGTGCCAGCACCGTGACAGGGGGCAGCAATCAGCCCCAGCATTTT
d_gene: TRBD1
v_gene: TRBV6-6
j_gene: TRBJ1-5
abundance: NA

CDR3aa: CASSQAPGSYGYTF
CDR3nt: TGCGCCAGCAGCCAAGCCCCAGGGTCCTATGGCTACACCTTC
d_gene: NA
v_gene: TRBV4-1
j_gene: TRBJ1-2
abundance: NA

CDR3aa: CASGLVRAGVHREQYF
CDR3nt: TGTGCTAGTGGTTTGGTACGGGCGGGGGTCCACCGCGAGCAGTACTTC
d_gene: TRBD2
v_gene: TRBV12-5
j_gene: TRBJ2-7
abundance: NA

CDR3aa: CASSQGRGNQPQHF
CDR3nt: TGTGCCAGCAGCCAAGGACGCGGGAATCAGCCCCAGCATTTT
d_gene: NA
v_gene: TRBV3-1/TRBV3-2
j_gene: TRBJ1-5
abundance: once

CDR3aa: CASSLTGPNEKLFF
CDR3nt: TGTGCCAGCAGCTTGACAGGGCCTAATGAAAAACTGTTTTTT
d_gene: TRBD1
v_gene: TRBV7-9
j_gene: TRBJ1-4
abundance: once